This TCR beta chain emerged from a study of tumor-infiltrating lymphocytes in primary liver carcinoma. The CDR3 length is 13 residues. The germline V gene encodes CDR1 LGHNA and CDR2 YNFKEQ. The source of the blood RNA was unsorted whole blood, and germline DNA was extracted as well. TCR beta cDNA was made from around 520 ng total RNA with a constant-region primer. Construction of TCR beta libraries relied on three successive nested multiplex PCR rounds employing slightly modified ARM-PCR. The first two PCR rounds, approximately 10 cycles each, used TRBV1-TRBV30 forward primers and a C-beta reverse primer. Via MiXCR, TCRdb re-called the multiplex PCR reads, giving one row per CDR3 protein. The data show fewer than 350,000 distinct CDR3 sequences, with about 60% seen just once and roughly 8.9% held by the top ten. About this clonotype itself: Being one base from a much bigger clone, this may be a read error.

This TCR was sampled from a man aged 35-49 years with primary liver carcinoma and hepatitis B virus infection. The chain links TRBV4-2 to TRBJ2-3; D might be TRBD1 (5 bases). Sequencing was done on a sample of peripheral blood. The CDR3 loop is CVSSQGETDTQYF. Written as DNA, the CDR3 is TGTGTCAGCAGCCAAGGGGAAACAGATACGCAGTATTTT.